The 10 T cell receptor beta chains listed next were all sequenced from one sample in a study of blood T cell repertoires in COVID-19. Assay used: immunoSEQ multiplex PCR; TCRdb lists only in-frame clones, some missing. The sample shows 250,000 or so clones, 83% of them seen only once. The specimen was peripheral blood. The receptors derive from a human donor in a cohort sampled during active COVID-19.

The chain carries TRBV11-3 and TRBJ2-2, with 8 bases that match TRBD2. J gave up 7 bases and V 5 bases, and 6 bases lay outside the gene matches. From germline, CDR1 is SGHNT and CDR2 YENEEA. The CDR3 consists of 14 residues. This CDR3 reads CASSPGLAGGELFF. CDR3 nucleotides: TGTGCCAGCAGCCCAGGACTAGCTGGCGGGGAGCTGTTTTTT.

This chain links TRBV7-2 with TRBJ1-5; TRBD1 might be the D (5 bases). V gave up 2 bases and J gave up 4 bases, with 12 bases separating them. Germline V gives CDR1 SGHTA, CDR2 FQGNSA. This CDR3 spans 15 amino acids. The CDR3 nucleotides are TGTGCCAGCAGCTTACGGGTGGGGCAAAATCAGCCCCAGCATTTT. This sequence encodes CASSLRVGQNQPQHF.

This rearrangement joins TRBV7-9 to TRBJ1-4, with D uncertain. Trimming removed 4 bases from V and 8 bases from J, with 14 bases in between. CDR3 length: 14 residues. From germline, CDR1 is SEHNR and CDR2 FQNEAQ (reference sequence). The CDR3: CASSSWRRGEKLFF. DNA of the CDR3: TGTGCCAGCAGCTCCTGGAGGCGTGGCGAAAAACTGTTTTTT.

The rearrangement links TRBV5-1 to TRBJ1-1, with D perhaps TRBD1 (5 bases). Looked up from germline, CDR1 is SGHRS and CDR2 is YFSETQ. There are 16 residues in the CDR3. The V gene lost 6 bases and the J gene lost 1 base, with 19 bases spanning the gap. The CDR3 coding sequence is TGCGCCAGCAACAATATTGGAGGAGGGGCGAACACTGAAGCTTTCTTT. Its protein product is CASNNIGGGANTEAFF. Complete variable domain (other parts from reference TRBV5-1 and TRBJ1-1): KAGVTQTPRYLIKTRGQQVTLSCSPISGHRSVSWYQQTPGQGLQFLFEYFSETQRNKGNFPGRFSGRQFSNSRSEMNVSTLELGDSALYLCASNNIGGGANTEAFFGQGTRLTVV.

The chain recombines TRBV18 with TRBJ1-2; D uncertain. The V gene's germline CDR1 is KGHSH and CDR2 LQKENI. Trimming cost V 2 bases and J 5 bases, with 12 bases left between them. The CDR3 has 14 residues. As DNA, the CDR3 is TGTGCCAGCTCACCAACCAAGAGTTTTTATGGCTACACCTTC. It encodes CASSPTKSFYGYTF.

The chain couples TRBV5-1 to TRBJ1-1; a possible D gene is TRBD1 (6 bases). Trimming pared 6 bases from V and 1 base from J, leaving 13 bases between. The germline V gene encodes CDR1 SGHRS and CDR2 YFSETQ. This CDR3 has 14 residues. As DNA, the CDR3 is TGCGCCAGCAAGGGGGGGTTTGAGAACACTGAAGCTTTCTTT. It yields the protein CASKGGFENTEAFF.

The chain links TRBV5-6 to TRBJ1-5, with 8 bases matching TRBD1. V shed 2 bases, J shed 7 bases, and the junction held 8 bases outside the gene matches. The CDR3 extends over 15 amino acids. Germline loops: CDR1 SGHDT, CDR2 YYEEEE. This CDR3 is CASSFRGQGGQPQHF. As DNA, the CDR3 is TGTGCCAGCAGCTTTCGAGGACAGGGAGGACAGCCCCAGCATTTT.

The chain joins TRBV28 to TRBJ2-7, with 10 bases aligning to TRBD1. Germline assignment: CDR1 MDHEN and CDR2 SYDVKM. This CDR3 contains 15 residues. Trimming at V came to 6 bases and at J to 6 bases, leaving 11 bases not matched to a gene. CDR3 region: CASSPGQGRISEQYF. CDR3 DNA: TGTGCCAGCAGCCCGGGACAGGGGAGAATTAGCGAGCAGTACTTC.

J is TRBJ2-7 and V is TRBV13, with D possibly being TRBD2 (6 bases). The CDR3 spans 14 residues. Between the trimmed V and J ends, which lost 6 bases and 2 bases, there was a span of 14 bases. Germline CDR1 is PRHDT and CDR2 is FYEKMQ (reference sequence). Here the CDR3 reads CASRPVREAYEQYF. CDR3 coding DNA: TGTGCCAGCAGACCGGTGAGGGAGGCCTACGAGCAGTACTTC.

This clone showed up just once. The chain employs TRBV6-5 and TRBJ2-7; D is possibly TRBD1 (6 bases). Trimming removed 8 bases from V and 0 bases from J, with 11 bases in between. The CDR3 runs to 13 residues. Germline V gene lookup returns CDR1 MNHEY and CDR2 SVGAGI. Here the CDR3 DNA reads TGTGCCAGCCGGGACACCACCTCCTACGAGCAGTACTTC. It yields the protein CASRDTTSYEQYF.